Following are 14 T cell receptor beta chains from one sample sequenced in a study of Graves' ophthalmopathy and Graves' hyperthyroidism. The authors amplified TCR beta CDR3 regions, and they did so from RNA transcripts for repertoire sequencing. An initial RT-PCR round employing HTBI primers preceded a second-round multiplex PCR. TCRdb passed the multiplex PCR reads through MiXCR, listing each CDR3 protein once. The sample has hundreds of thousands of distinct CDR3 sequences, under 50% seen once; the top ten hold 3% to 3.5%. Sequencing used peripheral blood. The receptor source for this set is an adult man with Graves' ophthalmopathy.

This clonotype has at least ten counts. The chain combines TRBV15 with TRBJ2-7; D uncertain. Looked up from germline, CDR1 is LNHNV and CDR2 is YYDKDF (reference sequence). This CDR3 is built from 15 residues. Trimming took off 0 bases at V and 1 base at J, with 10 bases between the two ends. This CDR3 reads CATSRDLDRSYEQYF. CDR3 DNA: TGTGCCACCAGCAGAGACCTAGACCGGTCCTACGAGCAGTACTTC.

This clonotype showed up just a few times. The chain has TRBV2 and TRBJ1-2, with 9 bases lining up with TRBD1. Germline CDR1 is SNHLY and CDR2 is FYNNEI. This CDR3 is built from 14 residues. V shed 5 bases and J 2 bases; nucleotides not matched to a gene: 3. CDR3 in DNA: TGTGCCAGCAGTCGGGACAGGGAGAACTATGGCTACACCTTC. As protein: CASSRDRENYGYTF.

The chain has TRBV29-1 and TRBJ2-5; D perhaps matches TRBD1 (6 bases). Trimming took 5 bases from V and 9 from J, leaving 16 bases between them. CDR1 and CDR2 from the germline V gene are SQVTM and ANQGSEA. CDR3 length equals 12 residues. For the CDR3, the DNA is TGCAGCGTTAGGACAGTGAATCAGCCCCAGTACTTC. Its translation is CSVRTVNQPQYF.

This clonotype was seen at least ten times. This rearrangement joins TRBV19 to TRBJ1-1, with 9 bases fitting TRBD1. This CDR3 has 15 amino acids. Unmatched junction bases numbered 9, after V lost 9 bases and J lost 1 base. CDR1 is LNHDA and CDR2 is SQIVND in the germline V gene (reference sequence). This chain's CDR3 is CASSRDRASNTEAFF. In nucleotides, the CDR3 is TGTGCCAGCTCAAGGGACAGGGCATCGAACACTGAAGCTTTCTTT.

There are many counts of this clonotype. J is TRBJ2-7 and V is TRBV7-2; D might be TRBD2 (5 bases). Looked up from germline, CDR1 is SGHTA and CDR2 is FQGNSA. Trimming cost V 1 base and J 1 base, with 11 bases left between them. The CDR3 has 15 amino acids. CDR3 protein: CASSLVAGPSYEQYF. The CDR3 nucleotides read TGTGCCAGCAGCTTAGTGGCGGGCCCTTCCTACGAGCAGTACTTC.

As concerns this clonotype: One base away lies a much larger clone, so this may be a sequencing read error. The CDR3 does not end in the conserved phenylalanine or tryptophan, so this is likely a read error. This chain links TRBV10-3 with TRBJ1-1; TRBD1 agrees at 7 bases. This CDR3 spans 14 amino acids. Germline CDR1 ENHRY, CDR2 SYGVKD. V gave up 10 bases and J gave up 0 bases; unmatched junction bases: 8. The CDR3 region is CASRRQGMNTEAFL. In nucleotides, the CDR3 is TGTGCCAGCAGAAGACAGGGCATGAACACTGAAGCTTTCCTT.

Note on this clonotype: A much larger clone sits a single nucleotide away, making a read error possible. The V and J genes are TRBV5-5 and TRBJ2-5; no clear D. The germline CDR1 and CDR2 sequences are SGHKS and YYEKEE (reference sequence). The CDR3 consists of 17 residues. The DNA of the CDR3 is TGCGCCAGCAGCCAAGGCACCTCAGCACCAGCAAAAGAGACCCAGTACTTC. Translation gives CASSQGTSAPAKETQYF. The complete variable domain, with remaining parts taken from reference TRBV5-5 and TRBJ2-5, reads DAGVTQSPTHLIKTRGQQVTLRCSPISGHKSVSWYQQVLGQGPQFIFQYYEKEERGRGNFPDRFSARQFPNYSSELNVNALLLGDSALYLCASSQGTSAPAKETQYFGPGTRLLVL.

This clonotype showed up just a few times. The chain has TRBV20-1 and TRBJ2-7, with a tentative D call TRBD1 (6 bases). CDR3 length equals 14 residues. Trimming left V 3 bases short and J 6 bases short, with 18 bases between. Germline-derived CDR1 and CDR2 are DFQATT and SNEGSKA (reference sequence). The CDR3 DNA reads TGCAGTGCTAGCCCCCCGGGACATGTGGGCGAGCAGTACTTC. This codes for CSASPPGHVGEQYF.

This clonotype was seen repeatedly, ten times or more. V gene TRBV29-1 combines with J gene TRBJ2-6; TRBD2 might be the D (6 bases). CDR1 is SQVTM and CDR2 is ANQGSEA in the germline V gene. The CDR3 length is 15 residues. Trimming removed 3 bases at V and 2 bases at J, with 11 bases between. The CDR3, as DNA: TGCAGCGTTGAGGAATGGAGGGCTGGGGCCAACGTCCTGACTTTC. The encoded protein is CSVEEWRAGANVLTF.

This clonotype has a count of ten or more. J is TRBJ2-5 and V is TRBV9; D is uncertain. Per the germline V gene, CDR1 is SGDLS and CDR2 is YYNGEE. The CDR3 runs 14 residues. V was clipped by 0 bases and J by 3 bases, with 9 bases between them. The CDR3 DNA reads TGTGCCAGCAGCGTAGCTGTGGGCGAAGAGACCCAGTACTTC. The encoded protein is CASSVAVGEETQYF.

J is TRBJ2-7 and V is TRBV5-1, with D hard to call. Germline CDR1 is SGHRS and CDR2 is YFSETQ. CDR3 size: 14 residues. Between the trimmed V and J ends, which lost 0 bases and 7 bases, there was a span of 14 bases. The DNA for the CDR3 is TGCGCCAGCAGCTTGGCTACTCCTGATCGGGAGCAGTACTTC. Protein product: CASSLATPDREQYF.

In this sample, this clonotype turned up many times. The chain couples TRBV19 to TRBJ2-5; 7 bases map to TRBD1. CDR1 is LNHDA, CDR2 SQIVND, per germline (reference sequence). The ends lost 5 bases at V and 3 bases at J; junction bases unmatched: 9. The CDR3 covers 15 residues. The CDR3 protein is CASSLLGQSKETQYF. The CDR3 nucleotides read TGTGCCAGTAGTCTCCTGGGACAGTCGAAAGAGACCCAGTACTTC.

This clonotype was observed at least ten times. The V and J genes are TRBV12-3 or TRBV12-4 and TRBJ2-7; D call uncertain. V dropped 3 bases and J dropped 4 bases, with 7 bases sitting between them. The CDR3 spans 12 residues. This CDR3 is CASSFSWYEQYF. The CDR3 nucleotides read TGTGCCAGCAGTTTTAGTTGGTACGAGCAGTACTTC.

This clonotype showed up many times. The chain links TRBV11-2 to TRBJ2-7; D is unresolved. The CDR3 has 13 residues. The ends were cut back, 5 bases at V and 5 bases at J, with 13 bases in the middle. Germline CDR1 and CDR2: SGHAT and FQNNGV. In DNA, the CDR3 is TGTGCCAGCAGCCCTCTCCGAGGCGACGAGCAGTACTTC. It encodes CASSPLRGDEQYF.